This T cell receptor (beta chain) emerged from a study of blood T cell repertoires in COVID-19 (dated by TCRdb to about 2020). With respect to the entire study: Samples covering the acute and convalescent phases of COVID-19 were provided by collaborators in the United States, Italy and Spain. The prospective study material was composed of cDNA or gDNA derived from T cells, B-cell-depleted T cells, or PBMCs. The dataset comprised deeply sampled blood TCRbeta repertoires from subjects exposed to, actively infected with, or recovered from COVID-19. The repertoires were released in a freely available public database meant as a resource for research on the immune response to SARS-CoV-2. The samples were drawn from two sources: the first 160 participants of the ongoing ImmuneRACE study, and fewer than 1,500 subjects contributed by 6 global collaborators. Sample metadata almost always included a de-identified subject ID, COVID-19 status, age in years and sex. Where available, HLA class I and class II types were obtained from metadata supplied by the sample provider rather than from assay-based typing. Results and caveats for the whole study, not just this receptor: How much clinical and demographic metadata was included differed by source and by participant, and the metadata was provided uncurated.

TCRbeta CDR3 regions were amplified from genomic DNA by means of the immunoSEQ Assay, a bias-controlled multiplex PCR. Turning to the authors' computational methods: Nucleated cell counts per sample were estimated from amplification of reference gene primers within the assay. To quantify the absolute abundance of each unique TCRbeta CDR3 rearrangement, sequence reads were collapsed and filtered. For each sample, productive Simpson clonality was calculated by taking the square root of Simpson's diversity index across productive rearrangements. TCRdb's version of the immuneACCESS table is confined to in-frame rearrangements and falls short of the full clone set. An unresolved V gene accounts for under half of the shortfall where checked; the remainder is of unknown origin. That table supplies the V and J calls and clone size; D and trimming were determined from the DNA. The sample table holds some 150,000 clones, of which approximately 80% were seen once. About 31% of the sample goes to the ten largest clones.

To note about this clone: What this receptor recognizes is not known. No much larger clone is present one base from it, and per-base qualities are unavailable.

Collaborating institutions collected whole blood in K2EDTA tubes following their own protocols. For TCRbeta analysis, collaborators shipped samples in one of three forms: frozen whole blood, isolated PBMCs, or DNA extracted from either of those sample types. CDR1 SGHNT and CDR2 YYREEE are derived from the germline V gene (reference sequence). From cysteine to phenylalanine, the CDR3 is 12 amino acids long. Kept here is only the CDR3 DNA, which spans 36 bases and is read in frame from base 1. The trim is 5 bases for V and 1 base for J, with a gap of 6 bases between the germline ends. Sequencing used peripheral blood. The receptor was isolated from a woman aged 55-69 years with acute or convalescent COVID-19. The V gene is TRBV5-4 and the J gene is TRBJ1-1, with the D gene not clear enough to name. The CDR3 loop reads CASRTGNTEAFF. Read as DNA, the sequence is TGTGCCAGCAGGACGGGGAACACTGAAGCTTTCTTT.